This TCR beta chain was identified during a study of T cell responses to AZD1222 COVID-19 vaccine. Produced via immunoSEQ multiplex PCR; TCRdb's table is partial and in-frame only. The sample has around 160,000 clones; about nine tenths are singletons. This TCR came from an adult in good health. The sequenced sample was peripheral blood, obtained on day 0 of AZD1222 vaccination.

The CDR3 here is CASSDRESSYNEQFF. The CDR3 bases are TGTGCCAGCAGCGATAGAGAGAGCTCCTACAATGAGCAGTTCTTC. The gene calls are TRBV9 and TRBJ2-1; D remains unclear. Germline V gene sequence: CDR1 SGDLS, CDR2 YYNGEE. This CDR3 comprises 15 residues. Trimming took 3 bases from V and 0 from J, leaving 10 bases between them. Full variable domain (outside the CDR3, taken from reference TRBV9 and TRBJ2-1): DSGVTQTPKHLITATGQRVTLRCSPRSGDLSVYWYQQSLDQGLQFLIQYYNGEERAKGNILERFSAQQFPDLHSELNLSSLELGDSALYFCASSDRESSYNEQFFGPGTRLTVL.